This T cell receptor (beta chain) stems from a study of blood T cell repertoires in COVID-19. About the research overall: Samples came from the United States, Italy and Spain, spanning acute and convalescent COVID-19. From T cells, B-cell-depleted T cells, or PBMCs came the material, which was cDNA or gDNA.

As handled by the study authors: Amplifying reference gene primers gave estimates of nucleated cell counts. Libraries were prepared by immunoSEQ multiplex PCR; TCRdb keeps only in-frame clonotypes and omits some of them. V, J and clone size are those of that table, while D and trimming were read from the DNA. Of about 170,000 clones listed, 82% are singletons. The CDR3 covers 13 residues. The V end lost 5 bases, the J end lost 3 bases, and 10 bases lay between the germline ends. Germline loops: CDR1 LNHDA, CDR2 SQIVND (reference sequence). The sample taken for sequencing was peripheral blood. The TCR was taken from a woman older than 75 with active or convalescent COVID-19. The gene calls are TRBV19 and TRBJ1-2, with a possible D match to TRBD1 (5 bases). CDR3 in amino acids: CASSFTGYYGYTF. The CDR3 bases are TGTGCCAGTAGTTTCACAGGATACTATGGCTACACCTTC. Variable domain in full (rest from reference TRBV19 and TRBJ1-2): DGGITQSPKYLFRKEGQNVTLSCEQNLNHDAMYWYRQDPGQGLRLIYYSQIVNDFQKGDIAEGYSVSREKKESFPLTVTSAQKNPTAFYLCASSFTGYYGYTFGSGTRLTVV.